The rows below give T cell receptor beta chains drawn from one sample of a study of CD8 T cells in Susac syndrome. Using its own MiXCR run on the immunoSEQ multiplex PCR reads, TCRdb lists one record per CDR3 protein. The table lists about 160,000 distinct CDR3 sequences, just over 90% of them singletons. What was sequenced was CD4+ T cells from PBMCs. The receptor set was obtained from a human donor in good health. Each CDR3 is given with its conserved first and last residue. Fields, in order: clone size, V gene, D gene, J gene, CDR3 DNA, CDR3 protein. A D gene is named only where the DNA matches it firmly. Expanded clones get a size class; other rows say once, few or many, or leave the size out.

abundance: NA; v_gene: TRBV5-1; d_gene: NA; j_gene: TRBJ1-1; CDR3nt: TGCGCCACCAACACGGAGCCGAGCACTGAAGCTTTCTTT; CDR3aa: CATNTEPSTEAFF
abundance: NA; v_gene: TRBV7-9; d_gene: NA; j_gene: TRBJ1-2; CDR3nt: TGTGCCAGCAGTCCAGGGGTTTTCTATGGCTACACCTTC; CDR3aa: CASSPGVFYGYTF
abundance: NA; v_gene: TRBV5-1; d_gene: NA; j_gene: TRBJ2-7; CDR3nt: TGCGCCAGCAGCTTGGCCGCCGAAGCCGAGCAGTACTTC; CDR3aa: CASSLAAEAEQYF
abundance: NA; v_gene: TRBV11-2; d_gene: NA; j_gene: TRBJ2-7; CDR3nt: TGTGCCAGCAGCCTGTCCCTGGGGGGATCAAGCGAGCAGTACTTC; CDR3aa: CASSLSLGGSSEQYF
abundance: NA; v_gene: TRBV10-3; d_gene: NA; j_gene: TRBJ2-1; CDR3nt: TGTGCCATCGGTGGGGCCCACAATGAGCAGTTCTTC; CDR3aa: CAIGGAHNEQFF
abundance: NA; v_gene: TRBV19; d_gene: NA; j_gene: TRBJ1-1; CDR3nt: TGTGCCGAAAACAGGGTTGCGCGCACTGAAGCTTTCTTT; CDR3aa: CAENRVARTEAFF
abundance: NA; v_gene: TRBV9; d_gene: NA; j_gene: TRBJ1-2; CDR3nt: TGTGCCAGCAGCGTAGATGCAGCACTCCCTGGCTACACCTTC; CDR3aa: CASSVDAALPGYTF
abundance: NA; v_gene: TRBV14; d_gene: NA; j_gene: TRBJ2-5; CDR3nt: TGTGCCAGCAGCCCACAGCTTGAGACCCAGTACTTC; CDR3aa: CASSPQLETQYF
abundance: NA; v_gene: TRBV4-1; d_gene: NA; j_gene: TRBJ1-2; CDR3nt: TGCGCCAGCAGCCTAAACTGGAAGGACTATGGCTACACCTTC; CDR3aa: CASSLNWKDYGYTF
abundance: NA; v_gene: TRBV25-1; d_gene: TRBD2; j_gene: TRBJ2-3; CDR3nt: TGTGCCAGCAGTGAATTTAGCGGGGAGGCGGATACGCAGTATTTT; CDR3aa: CASSEFSGEADTQYF
abundance: NA; v_gene: TRBV5-1; d_gene: NA; j_gene: TRBJ1-4; CDR3nt: TGCGCCAGCAGCTCAACATCAACTAATGAAAAACTGTTTTTT; CDR3aa: CASSSTSTNEKLFF
abundance: NA; v_gene: TRBV18; d_gene: NA; j_gene: TRBJ1-1; CDR3nt: TGTGCCAGCTCACCAGTGGCGGCTGAAGCTTTCTTT; CDR3aa: CASSPVAAEAFF
abundance: NA; v_gene: TRBV12-3/TRBV12-4; d_gene: NA; j_gene: TRBJ1-6; CDR3nt: TGTGCCAGCAGTTTGAGGCAAACCGATTCACCCCTCCACTTT; CDR3aa: CASSLRQTDSPLHF
abundance: NA; v_gene: TRBV29-1; d_gene: NA; j_gene: TRBJ2-1; CDR3nt: TGCAGCGTTGAAGATGTCGCCGGCTCCTACAATGAGCAGTTCTTC; CDR3aa: CSVEDVAGSYNEQFF
abundance: NA; v_gene: TRBV7-8; d_gene: TRBD1; j_gene: TRBJ1-1; CDR3nt: TGTGCCAGCAGCGGCGGGACAGGCACTGAAGCTTTCTTT; CDR3aa: CASSGGTGTEAFF
abundance: NA; v_gene: TRBV2; d_gene: NA; j_gene: TRBJ1-1; CDR3nt: TGTGCCAGCAGTGAGGTCCGAGGGGGAGCTTTCTTT; CDR3aa: CASSEVRGGAFF
abundance: once; v_gene: TRBV20-1; d_gene: NA; j_gene: TRBJ1-1; CDR3nt: TGCAGTGCCAAGACAGAACTGAACACTGAAGCTTTCTTT; CDR3aa: CSAKTELNTEAFF
abundance: NA; v_gene: TRBV29-1; d_gene: NA; j_gene: TRBJ1-1; CDR3nt: TGCAGCGTTAAGGTGGGCCCGACGTCTCTCGCTGAAGCTTTCTTT; CDR3aa: CSVKVGPTSLAEAFF
abundance: NA; v_gene: TRBV5-1; d_gene: NA; j_gene: TRBJ1-6; CDR3nt: TGCGCCAGCAGCTTGGTAGGGAGCAGGTACTCACCCCTCCACTTT; CDR3aa: CASSLVGSRYSPLHF
abundance: NA; v_gene: TRBV5-6; d_gene: NA; j_gene: TRBJ2-2; CDR3nt: TGTGCCAGCAGCTTGGAATTTACCGGGGAGCTGTTTTTT; CDR3aa: CASSLEFTGELFF
abundance: once; v_gene: TRBV28; d_gene: TRBD1; j_gene: TRBJ1-1; CDR3nt: TGTGCCAGCAGTTTTTCCGGGACAGTGAACACTGAAGCTTTCTTT; CDR3aa: CASSFSGTVNTEAFF
abundance: once; v_gene: TRBV10-3; d_gene: TRBD1; j_gene: TRBJ2-5; CDR3nt: TGTGCCATCAGTCCAGGGGGCCTAGAGACCCAGTACTTC; CDR3aa: CAISPGGLETQYF
abundance: NA; v_gene: TRBV6-5; d_gene: NA; j_gene: TRBJ1-1; CDR3nt: TGTGCCAGCAGTTACGGGGGCAGCTTGAACACTGAAGCTTTCTTT; CDR3aa: CASSYGGSLNTEAFF
abundance: NA; v_gene: TRBV6-2/TRBV6-3; d_gene: NA; j_gene: TRBJ1-1; CDR3nt: TGTGCCAGCAGTTACTCGAGGAGTCCTGGGGGAGCTTTCTTT; CDR3aa: CASSYSRSPGGAFF
abundance: NA; v_gene: TRBV2; d_gene: NA; j_gene: TRBJ1-1; CDR3nt: TGTGCCAGCAGTGATGGCAGGACAACTGAAGCTTTCTTT; CDR3aa: CASSDGRTTEAFF
abundance: NA; v_gene: TRBV20-1; d_gene: TRBD2; j_gene: TRBJ2-2; CDR3nt: TGCAGTGCTAGGAGCGGGACTAGCGGGGGCGGCGGGGAGCTGTTTTTT; CDR3aa: CSARSGTSGGGGELFF
abundance: NA; v_gene: TRBV20-1; d_gene: TRBD1; j_gene: TRBJ2-6; CDR3nt: TGCAGTGCTGGGACAGGGAGCTCTGGGGCCAACGTCCTGACTTTC; CDR3aa: CSAGTGSSGANVLTF
abundance: once; v_gene: TRBV5-1; d_gene: TRBD1; j_gene: TRBJ1-6; CDR3nt: TGCGCCAGCAGGGGACAGGGGTCTAATTCACCCCTCCACTTT; CDR3aa: CASRGQGSNSPLHF
abundance: NA; v_gene: TRBV7-9; d_gene: NA; j_gene: TRBJ1-4; CDR3nt: TGTGCCAGCAGCTTAGGGTGGATGGAAAAACTGTTTTTT; CDR3aa: CASSLGWMEKLFF
abundance: NA; v_gene: TRBV4-2; d_gene: NA; j_gene: TRBJ1-6; CDR3nt: TGTGCCAGCAGCCCCCCTACAGGAGACAATTCACCCCTCCACTTT; CDR3aa: CASSPPTGDNSPLHF
abundance: NA; v_gene: TRBV7-8; d_gene: NA; j_gene: TRBJ1-2; CDR3nt: TGTGCCAGCAGCTTAGTGGGGCAGGCCCACACCTTC; CDR3aa: CASSLVGQAHTF
abundance: NA; v_gene: TRBV6-1; d_gene: TRBD1; j_gene: TRBJ2-6; CDR3nt: TGTGCCAGCAGTCTGACAGGGGAGGAGTCTGGGGCCAACGTCCTGACTTTC; CDR3aa: CASSLTGEESGANVLTF
abundance: NA; v_gene: TRBV18; d_gene: NA; j_gene: TRBJ1-5; CDR3nt: TGTGCCAGCTCACGCCACAGGGATCAGCCCCAGCATTTT; CDR3aa: CASSRHRDQPQHF
abundance: once; v_gene: TRBV15; d_gene: TRBD2; j_gene: TRBJ2-3; CDR3nt: TGTGCCACCAGCAGAGATAAGCGAGCGGGGCCTAGCACAGATACGCAGTATTTT; CDR3aa: CATSRDKRAGPSTDTQYF
abundance: NA; v_gene: TRBV20-1; d_gene: NA; j_gene: TRBJ1-5; CDR3nt: TGCAGTGCTAGAGACCCATTCAGGATGGCCCAGCATTTT; CDR3aa: CSARDPFRMAQHF
abundance: NA; v_gene: TRBV7-2; d_gene: NA; j_gene: TRBJ2-7; CDR3nt: TGTGCCAGCCGGAAACTCCCGACCTCCTACGAGCAGTACTTC; CDR3aa: CASRKLPTSYEQYF
abundance: NA; v_gene: TRBV29-1; d_gene: NA; j_gene: TRBJ1-5; CDR3nt: TGCAGCGTGGGGGCAGCGTCATATAGCAATCAGCCCCAGCATTTT; CDR3aa: CSVGAASYSNQPQHF
abundance: NA; v_gene: TRBV5-1; d_gene: TRBD2; j_gene: TRBJ2-5; CDR3nt: TGCGCCAGCAGCCCCGAGCTAGCGGAAGAGACCCAGTACTTC; CDR3aa: CASSPELAEETQYF
abundance: NA; v_gene: TRBV5-6; d_gene: NA; j_gene: TRBJ2-3; CDR3nt: TGTGCCAGCAGCCCCCTATACCCGGGCGCCCACACAGATACGCAGTATTTT; CDR3aa: CASSPLYPGAHTDTQYF
abundance: NA; v_gene: TRBV29-1; d_gene: NA; j_gene: TRBJ1-1; CDR3nt: TGCAGCGTAACAGGGCAAGAGAACACTGAAGCTTTCTTT; CDR3aa: CSVTGQENTEAFF
abundance: NA; v_gene: TRBV4-1; d_gene: NA; j_gene: TRBJ1-6; CDR3nt: TGCGCCAGCAGCCAAGGGAGGGCCAGCCAGGGTCGAAATTCACCCCTCCACTTT; CDR3aa: CASSQGRASQGRNSPLHF
abundance: NA; v_gene: TRBV3-1; d_gene: NA; j_gene: TRBJ1-2; CDR3nt: TGTGCCAGCAGCCAAGATCAGAACGTCGGCGACTATGGCTACACCTTC; CDR3aa: CASSQDQNVGDYGYTF